This T cell receptor beta chain stems from a study of T cell clonotyping in hematopoietic cell transplantation. The CDR3 length is 14 residues. CDR1 GTSNPN and CDR2 SVGIG come from the germline V gene (reference sequence). V was shortened by 3 bases and J by 5 bases, with 17 bases between the two germline ends. Data came from immunoSEQ multiplex PCR; TCRdb stores just in-frame clones and leaves some out. There are 5,300 or so clones in the sample; around 27% occur only once, and approximately 14% lies in the top ten. This chain connects TRBV30 to TRBJ2-7; tentatively, D is TRBD1 (5 bases). The receptor's source is a male patient between 35 and 55 years old who had an allogeneic stem cell transplant from an unrelated donor, so the T cells may come from the graft donor. Some clones in this sample may be carry-over from other donors' samples. The material was peripheral blood mononuclear cells, obtained 180 days after allogeneic stem cell transplant. The CDR3 spells CAWRAHAGANEQYF. DNA for the CDR3: TGTGCCTGGAGGGCTCACGCTGGGGCTAACGAGCAGTACTTC.